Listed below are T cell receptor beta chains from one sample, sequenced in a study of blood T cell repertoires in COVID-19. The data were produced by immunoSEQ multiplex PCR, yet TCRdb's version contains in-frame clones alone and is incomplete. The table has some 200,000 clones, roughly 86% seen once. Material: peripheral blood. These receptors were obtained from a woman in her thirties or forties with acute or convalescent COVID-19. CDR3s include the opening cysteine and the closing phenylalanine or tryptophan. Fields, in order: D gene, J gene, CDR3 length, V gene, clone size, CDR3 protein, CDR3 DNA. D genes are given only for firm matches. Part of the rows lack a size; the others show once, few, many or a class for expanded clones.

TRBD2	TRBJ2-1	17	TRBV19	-	CASSPSQGAGGHNEQFF	TGTGCCAGTAGCCCTAGTCAAGGCGCGGGAGGGCACAATGAGCAGTTCTTC
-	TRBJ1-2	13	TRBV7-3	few	CASSLQGSDGYTF	TGTGCCAGCAGCCTGCAGGGGAGTGATGGCTACACCTTC
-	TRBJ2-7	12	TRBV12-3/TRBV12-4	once	CASSLGDSPEYF	TGTGCCAGCAGTCTAGGCGATTCTCCGGAGTACTTC
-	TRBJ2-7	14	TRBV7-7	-	CASSLDLAPYEQYF	TGTGCCAGCAGCTTAGACCTAGCCCCCTACGAGCAGTACTTC
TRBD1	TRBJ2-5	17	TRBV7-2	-	CASSQGAGTGSLQTQYF	TGTGCCAGCAGCCAGGGAGCCGGGACAGGGAGTTTGCAGACCCAGTACTTC
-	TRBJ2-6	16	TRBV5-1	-	CASSLLRGAGANVLTF	TGCGCCAGCAGCTTACTCAGGGGGGCTGGGGCCAACGTCCTGACTTTC
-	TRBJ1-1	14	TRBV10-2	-	CASSGNRAVPEAFF	TGCGCCAGCAGCGGCAACAGGGCCGTGCCTGAAGCTTTCTTT
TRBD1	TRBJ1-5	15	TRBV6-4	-	CASSDRDRDSQPQHF	TGTGCCAGCAGTGATCGCGACAGGGACAGTCAGCCCCAGCATTTT
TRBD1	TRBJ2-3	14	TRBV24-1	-	CATSVRGGRDTQYF	TGTGCCACCAGTGTGAGAGGGGGCCGGGATACGCAGTATTTT
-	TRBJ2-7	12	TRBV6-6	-	CASSFDSYEQYF	TGTGCCAGCAGCTTCGACAGCTACGAGCAGTACTTC
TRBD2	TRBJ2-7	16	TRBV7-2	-	CASSWTSGPSSYEQYF	TGTGCCAGCAGCTGGACTAGCGGCCCGTCTTCCTACGAGCAGTACTTC
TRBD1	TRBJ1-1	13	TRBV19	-	CASSVRDRFEAFF	TGTGCCAGTAGTGTCCGGGACAGGTTTGAAGCTTTCTTT
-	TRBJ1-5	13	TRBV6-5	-	CASSSAPREPQHF	TGTGCCAGCAGTTCGGCACCCAGGGAGCCCCAGCATTTT
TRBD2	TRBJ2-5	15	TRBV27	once	CASSLLAGGVETQYF	TGTGCCAGCAGTTTACTAGCGGGAGGAGTGGAGACCCAGTACTTC
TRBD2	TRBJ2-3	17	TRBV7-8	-	CASSLRPGGATTDTQYF	TGTGCCAGCAGCTTACGCCCGGGGGGGGCAACCACAGATACGCAGTATTTT
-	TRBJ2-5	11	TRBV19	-	CASRAAETQYF	TGTGCCAGTAGGGCTGCCGAGACCCAGTACTTC
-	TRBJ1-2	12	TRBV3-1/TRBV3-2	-	CASRREEDGYTF	TGTGCCAGCAGGCGGGAGGAGGATGGCTACACCTTC
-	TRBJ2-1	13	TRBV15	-	CATSRDPVNEQFF	TGTGCCACCAGCAGAGATCCGGTCAATGAGCAGTTCTTC
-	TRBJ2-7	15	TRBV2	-	CASSELGVSSYEQYF	TGTGCCAGCAGTGAATTAGGGGTTAGCTCCTACGAGCAGTACTTC
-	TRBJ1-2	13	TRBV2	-	CASSEPLKYGYTF	TGTGCCAGCAGTGAACCTCTAAAGTATGGCTACACCTTC
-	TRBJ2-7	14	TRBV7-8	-	CASTYSFTNNEQYF	TGTGCCAGCACTTACAGTTTCACAAACAACGAGCAGTACTTC
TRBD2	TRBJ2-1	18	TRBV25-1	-	CASSETLSRGGSYNEQFF	TGTGCCAGCAGTGAAACCCTCTCCAGAGGCGGGAGCTACAATGAGCAGTTCTTC
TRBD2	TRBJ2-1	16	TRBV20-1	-	CSASRTSGSKYNEQFF	TGCAGTGCTAGTAGGACTAGCGGTTCAAAATACAATGAGCAGTTCTTC
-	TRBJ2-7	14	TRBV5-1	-	CASSLVDRAGEQYF	TGCGCCAGCAGCTTGGTTGACCGGGCGGGAGAGCAGTACTTC
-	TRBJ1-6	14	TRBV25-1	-	CASSEGQGGSPLHF	TGTGCCAGCAGTGAAGGGCAGGGCGGTTCACCCCTCCACTTT
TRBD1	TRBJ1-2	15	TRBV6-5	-	CASSSRDRGNYGYTF	TGTGCCAGCAGTTCCCGGGACAGGGGCAACTATGGCTACACCTTC
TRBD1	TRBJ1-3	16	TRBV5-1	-	CASRSVGGQDGNTIYF	TGCGCCAGCAGGTCTGTAGGAGGACAGGACGGAAACACCATATATTTT
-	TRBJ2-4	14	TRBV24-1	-	CATRRSSSKNIQYF	TGTGCCACCAGGAGATCATCATCCAAAAACATTCAGTACTTC
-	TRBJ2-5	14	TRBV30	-	CAWSVGRRQETQYF	TGTGCCTGGAGTGTGGGTAGGAGACAAGAGACCCAGTACTTC
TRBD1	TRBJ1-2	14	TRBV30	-	CAWSGQGKVYGYTF	TGTGCCTGGAGTGGACAGGGGAAAGTCTATGGCTACACCTTC
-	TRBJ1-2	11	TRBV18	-	CASSPGEGYTF	TGTGCCAGCTCACCAGGGGAGGGCTACACCTTC
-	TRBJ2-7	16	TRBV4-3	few	CASSQDLLTSSYEQYF	TGCGCCAGCAGCCAAGATTTACTAACGAGCTCCTACGAGCAGTACTTC
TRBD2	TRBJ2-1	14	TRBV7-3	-	CASSSEGLINEQFF	TGTGCCAGCAGCTCAGAGGGACTAATCAATGAGCAGTTCTTC
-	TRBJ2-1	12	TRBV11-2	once	CASSAHYNEQFF	TGTGCCAGCAGCGCACATTACAATGAGCAGTTCTTC
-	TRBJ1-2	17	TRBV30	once	CAWNLGGEGTSNYGYTF	TGTGCCTGGAACCTGGGAGGGGAGGGCACCTCTAACTATGGCTACACCTTC
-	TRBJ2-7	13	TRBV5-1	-	CASSFSGPYEQYF	TGCGCCAGCAGCTTCAGCGGCCCCTACGAGCAGTACTTC
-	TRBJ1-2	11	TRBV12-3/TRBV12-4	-	CASSLSYGYTF	TGTGCCAGCAGCTTGTCCTATGGCTACACCTTC
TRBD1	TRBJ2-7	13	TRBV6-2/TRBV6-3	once	CASSYSSRGEQYF	TGTGCCAGCAGTTACTCGTCCAGGGGGGAGCAGTACTTC
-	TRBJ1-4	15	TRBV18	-	CASSLEGWTNEKLFF	TGTGCCAGCTCCCTAGAGGGATGGACTAATGAAAAACTGTTTTTT